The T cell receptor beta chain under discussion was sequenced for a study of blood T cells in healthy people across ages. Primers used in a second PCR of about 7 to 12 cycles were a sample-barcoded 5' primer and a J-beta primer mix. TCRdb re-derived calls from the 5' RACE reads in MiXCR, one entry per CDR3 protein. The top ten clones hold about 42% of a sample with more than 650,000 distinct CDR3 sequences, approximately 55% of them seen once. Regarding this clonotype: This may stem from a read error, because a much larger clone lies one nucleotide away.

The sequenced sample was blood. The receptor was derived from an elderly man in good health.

CDR3 nucleotides: TGTGCCAGCAGCCGGACCCCAGACTATCAGTTCGGAGGGACCCAGTACTTC. It specifies CASSRTPDYQFGGTQYF. This chain links TRBV14 with TRBJ2-7, with D possibly TRBD2 on 5 matching bases. The DNA end lines up better with TRBJ2-5; the J call may be wrong. The CDR3 is 17 amino acids. Germline V gene data show CDR1 as SGHDN and CDR2 as FVKESK.